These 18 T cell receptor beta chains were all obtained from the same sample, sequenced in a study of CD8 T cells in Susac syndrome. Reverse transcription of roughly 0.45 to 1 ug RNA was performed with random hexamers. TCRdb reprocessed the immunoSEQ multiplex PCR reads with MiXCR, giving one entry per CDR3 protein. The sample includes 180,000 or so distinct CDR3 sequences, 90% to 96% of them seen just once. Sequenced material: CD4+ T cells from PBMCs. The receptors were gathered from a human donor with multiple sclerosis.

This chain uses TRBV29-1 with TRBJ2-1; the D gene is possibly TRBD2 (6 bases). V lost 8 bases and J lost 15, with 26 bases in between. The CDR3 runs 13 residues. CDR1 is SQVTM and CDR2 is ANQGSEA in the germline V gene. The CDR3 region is CSLAGTPHAGRFF. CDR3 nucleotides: TGCAGCCTGGCGGGGACCCCTCACGCGGGGCGGTTCTTC.

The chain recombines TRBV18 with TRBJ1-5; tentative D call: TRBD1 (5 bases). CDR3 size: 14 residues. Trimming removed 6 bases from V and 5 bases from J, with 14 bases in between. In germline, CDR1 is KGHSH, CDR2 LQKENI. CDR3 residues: CASSRGRTDQPQHF. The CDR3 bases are TGTGCCAGCTCGAGGGGCAGGACCGATCAGCCCCAGCATTTT.

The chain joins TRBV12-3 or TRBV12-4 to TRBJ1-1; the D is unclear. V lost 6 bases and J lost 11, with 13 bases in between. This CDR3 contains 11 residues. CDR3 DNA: TGTGCCAGCAGCTCCGCAGCAATTGCTTTCTTT. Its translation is CASSSAAIAFF.

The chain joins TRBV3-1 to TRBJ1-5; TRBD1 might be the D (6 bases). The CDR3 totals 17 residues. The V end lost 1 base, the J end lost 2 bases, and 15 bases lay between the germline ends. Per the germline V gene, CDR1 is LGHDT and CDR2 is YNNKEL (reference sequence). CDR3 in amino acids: CASSQGQGWEGNQPQHF. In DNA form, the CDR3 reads TGTGCCAGCAGCCAAGGTCAGGGGTGGGAGGGCAATCAGCCCCAGCATTTT.

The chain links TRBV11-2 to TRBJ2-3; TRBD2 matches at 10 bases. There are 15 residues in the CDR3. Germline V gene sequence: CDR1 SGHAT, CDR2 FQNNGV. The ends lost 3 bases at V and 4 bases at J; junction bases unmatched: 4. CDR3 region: CASSFTSGVSDTQYF. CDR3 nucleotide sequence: TGTGCCAGCAGCTTCACTAGCGGGGTTTCAGATACGCAGTATTTT. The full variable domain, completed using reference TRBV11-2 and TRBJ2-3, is EAGVAQSPRYKIIEKRQSVAFWCNPISGHATLYWYQQILGQGPKLLIQFQNNGVVDDSQLPKDRFSAERLKGVDSTLKIQPAKLEDSAVYLCASSFTSGVSDTQYFGPGTRLTVL.

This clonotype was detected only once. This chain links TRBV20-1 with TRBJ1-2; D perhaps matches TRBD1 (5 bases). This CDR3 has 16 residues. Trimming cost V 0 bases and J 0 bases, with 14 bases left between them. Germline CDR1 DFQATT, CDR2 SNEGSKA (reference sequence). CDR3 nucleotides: TGCAGTGCTAGAGACTTTGCCAGGGACTCTAACTATGGCTACACCTTC. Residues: CSARDFARDSNYGYTF.

The CDR3 here is CASSVAGGLEETQYF. The CDR3 DNA sequence: TGTGCCAGCAGCGTAGCTGGGGGGCTCGAGGAGACCCAGTACTTC. The V gene is TRBV9, the J gene TRBJ2-5; the D gene could be TRBD1 or TRBD2 (6 bases each). Trimming removed 0 bases at V and 5 bases at J, with 14 bases between. This CDR3 spans 15 amino acids. CDR1 is SGDLS, CDR2 YYNGEE, per germline.

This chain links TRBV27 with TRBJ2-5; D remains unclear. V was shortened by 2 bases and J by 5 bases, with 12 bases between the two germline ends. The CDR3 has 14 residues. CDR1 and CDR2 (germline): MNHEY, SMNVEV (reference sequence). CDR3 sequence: CASSLTPLAETQYF. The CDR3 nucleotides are TGTGCCAGCAGTTTAACCCCCCTTGCGGAGACCCAGTACTTC.

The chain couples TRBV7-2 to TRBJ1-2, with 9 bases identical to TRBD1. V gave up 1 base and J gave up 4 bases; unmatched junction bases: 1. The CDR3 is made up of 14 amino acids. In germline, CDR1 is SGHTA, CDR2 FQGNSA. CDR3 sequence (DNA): TGTGCCAGCAGCTTAGGGGGACAGGGCTATGGCTACACCTTC. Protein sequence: CASSLGGQGYGYTF.

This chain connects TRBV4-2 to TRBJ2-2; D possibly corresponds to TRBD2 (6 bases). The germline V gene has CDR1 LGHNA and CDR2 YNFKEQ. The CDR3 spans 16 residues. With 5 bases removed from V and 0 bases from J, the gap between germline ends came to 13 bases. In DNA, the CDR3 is TGTGCCAGCAGCGGACTAACCGTAGCGAACACCGGGGAGCTGTTTTTT. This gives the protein CASSGLTVANTGELFF.

The CDR3 sequence is CSVSRGEDTQYF. CDR3 DNA sequence: TGCAGCGTAAGCCGGGGGGAGGATACGCAGTATTTT. The V and J genes are TRBV29-1 and TRBJ2-3; the match to TRBD2 covers 7 bases. CDR3 length: 12 residues. Trimming removed 6 bases from V and 6 bases from J; junction bases left unmatched: 6. Germline lookup yields CDR1 SQVTM and CDR2 ANQGSEA.

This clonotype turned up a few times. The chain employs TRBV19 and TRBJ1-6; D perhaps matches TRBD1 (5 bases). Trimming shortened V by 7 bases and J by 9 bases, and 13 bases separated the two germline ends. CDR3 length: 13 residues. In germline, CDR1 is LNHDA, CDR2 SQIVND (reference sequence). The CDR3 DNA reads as TGTGCCAGTAATTTGGGGCCGGGTTCACCCCTCCACTTT. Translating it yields CASNLGPGSPLHF.

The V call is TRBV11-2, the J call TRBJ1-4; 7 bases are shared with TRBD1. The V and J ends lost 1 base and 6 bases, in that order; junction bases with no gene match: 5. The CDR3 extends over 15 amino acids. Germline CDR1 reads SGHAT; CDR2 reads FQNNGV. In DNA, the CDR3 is TGTGCCAGCAGCTTAGTAGGGGGCTGGGATGAAAAACTGTTTTTT. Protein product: CASSLVGGWDEKLFF.

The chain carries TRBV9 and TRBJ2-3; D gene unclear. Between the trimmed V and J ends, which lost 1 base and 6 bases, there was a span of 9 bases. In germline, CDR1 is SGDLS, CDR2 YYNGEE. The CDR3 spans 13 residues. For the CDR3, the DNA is TGTGCCAGCAGCGTAATGAGTTTTGATACGCAGTATTTT. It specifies CASSVMSFDTQYF.

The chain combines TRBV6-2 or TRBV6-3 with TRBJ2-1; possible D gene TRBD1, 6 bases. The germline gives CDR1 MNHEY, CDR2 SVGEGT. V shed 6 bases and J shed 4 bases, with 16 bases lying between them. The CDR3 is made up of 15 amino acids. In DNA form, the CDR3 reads TGTGCCAGCAGCCGTAACAGGGCACCTTACAATGAGCAGTTCTTC. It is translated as CASSRNRAPYNEQFF.

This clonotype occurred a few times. The CDR3 region is CASSQDRGPYEQYF. The CDR3 nucleotides read TGCGCCAGCAGCCAGGACAGGGGCCCCTACGAGCAGTACTTC. This chain connects TRBV4-3 to TRBJ2-7, with 9 bases fitting TRBD1. The CDR3 is made up of 14 amino acids. J was trimmed by 2 bases and V by 3 bases; bases with no gene match: 2. Germline V gene sequence: CDR1 LGHNA, CDR2 YSLEER.

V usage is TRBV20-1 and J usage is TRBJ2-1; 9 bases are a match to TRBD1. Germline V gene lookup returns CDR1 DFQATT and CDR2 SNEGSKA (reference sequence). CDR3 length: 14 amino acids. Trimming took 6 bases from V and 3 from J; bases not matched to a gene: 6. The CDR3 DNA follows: TGCAGTGCCCCCGGGACAGGGCTCTACAATGAGCAGTTCTTC. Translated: CSAPGTGLYNEQFF.

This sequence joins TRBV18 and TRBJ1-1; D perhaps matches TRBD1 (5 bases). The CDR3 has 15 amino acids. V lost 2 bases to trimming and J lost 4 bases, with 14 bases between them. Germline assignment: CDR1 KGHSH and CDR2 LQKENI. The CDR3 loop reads CASSPSSGDGTEAFF. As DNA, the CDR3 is TGTGCCAGCTCACCATCTTCGGGGGATGGCACTGAAGCTTTCTTT. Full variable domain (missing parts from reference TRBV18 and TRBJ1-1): NAGVMQNPRHLVRRRGQEARLRCSPMKGHSHVYWYRQLPEEGLKFMVYLQKENIIDESGMPKERFSAEFPKEGPSILRIQQVVRGDSAAYFCASSPSSGDGTEAFFGQGTRLTVV.